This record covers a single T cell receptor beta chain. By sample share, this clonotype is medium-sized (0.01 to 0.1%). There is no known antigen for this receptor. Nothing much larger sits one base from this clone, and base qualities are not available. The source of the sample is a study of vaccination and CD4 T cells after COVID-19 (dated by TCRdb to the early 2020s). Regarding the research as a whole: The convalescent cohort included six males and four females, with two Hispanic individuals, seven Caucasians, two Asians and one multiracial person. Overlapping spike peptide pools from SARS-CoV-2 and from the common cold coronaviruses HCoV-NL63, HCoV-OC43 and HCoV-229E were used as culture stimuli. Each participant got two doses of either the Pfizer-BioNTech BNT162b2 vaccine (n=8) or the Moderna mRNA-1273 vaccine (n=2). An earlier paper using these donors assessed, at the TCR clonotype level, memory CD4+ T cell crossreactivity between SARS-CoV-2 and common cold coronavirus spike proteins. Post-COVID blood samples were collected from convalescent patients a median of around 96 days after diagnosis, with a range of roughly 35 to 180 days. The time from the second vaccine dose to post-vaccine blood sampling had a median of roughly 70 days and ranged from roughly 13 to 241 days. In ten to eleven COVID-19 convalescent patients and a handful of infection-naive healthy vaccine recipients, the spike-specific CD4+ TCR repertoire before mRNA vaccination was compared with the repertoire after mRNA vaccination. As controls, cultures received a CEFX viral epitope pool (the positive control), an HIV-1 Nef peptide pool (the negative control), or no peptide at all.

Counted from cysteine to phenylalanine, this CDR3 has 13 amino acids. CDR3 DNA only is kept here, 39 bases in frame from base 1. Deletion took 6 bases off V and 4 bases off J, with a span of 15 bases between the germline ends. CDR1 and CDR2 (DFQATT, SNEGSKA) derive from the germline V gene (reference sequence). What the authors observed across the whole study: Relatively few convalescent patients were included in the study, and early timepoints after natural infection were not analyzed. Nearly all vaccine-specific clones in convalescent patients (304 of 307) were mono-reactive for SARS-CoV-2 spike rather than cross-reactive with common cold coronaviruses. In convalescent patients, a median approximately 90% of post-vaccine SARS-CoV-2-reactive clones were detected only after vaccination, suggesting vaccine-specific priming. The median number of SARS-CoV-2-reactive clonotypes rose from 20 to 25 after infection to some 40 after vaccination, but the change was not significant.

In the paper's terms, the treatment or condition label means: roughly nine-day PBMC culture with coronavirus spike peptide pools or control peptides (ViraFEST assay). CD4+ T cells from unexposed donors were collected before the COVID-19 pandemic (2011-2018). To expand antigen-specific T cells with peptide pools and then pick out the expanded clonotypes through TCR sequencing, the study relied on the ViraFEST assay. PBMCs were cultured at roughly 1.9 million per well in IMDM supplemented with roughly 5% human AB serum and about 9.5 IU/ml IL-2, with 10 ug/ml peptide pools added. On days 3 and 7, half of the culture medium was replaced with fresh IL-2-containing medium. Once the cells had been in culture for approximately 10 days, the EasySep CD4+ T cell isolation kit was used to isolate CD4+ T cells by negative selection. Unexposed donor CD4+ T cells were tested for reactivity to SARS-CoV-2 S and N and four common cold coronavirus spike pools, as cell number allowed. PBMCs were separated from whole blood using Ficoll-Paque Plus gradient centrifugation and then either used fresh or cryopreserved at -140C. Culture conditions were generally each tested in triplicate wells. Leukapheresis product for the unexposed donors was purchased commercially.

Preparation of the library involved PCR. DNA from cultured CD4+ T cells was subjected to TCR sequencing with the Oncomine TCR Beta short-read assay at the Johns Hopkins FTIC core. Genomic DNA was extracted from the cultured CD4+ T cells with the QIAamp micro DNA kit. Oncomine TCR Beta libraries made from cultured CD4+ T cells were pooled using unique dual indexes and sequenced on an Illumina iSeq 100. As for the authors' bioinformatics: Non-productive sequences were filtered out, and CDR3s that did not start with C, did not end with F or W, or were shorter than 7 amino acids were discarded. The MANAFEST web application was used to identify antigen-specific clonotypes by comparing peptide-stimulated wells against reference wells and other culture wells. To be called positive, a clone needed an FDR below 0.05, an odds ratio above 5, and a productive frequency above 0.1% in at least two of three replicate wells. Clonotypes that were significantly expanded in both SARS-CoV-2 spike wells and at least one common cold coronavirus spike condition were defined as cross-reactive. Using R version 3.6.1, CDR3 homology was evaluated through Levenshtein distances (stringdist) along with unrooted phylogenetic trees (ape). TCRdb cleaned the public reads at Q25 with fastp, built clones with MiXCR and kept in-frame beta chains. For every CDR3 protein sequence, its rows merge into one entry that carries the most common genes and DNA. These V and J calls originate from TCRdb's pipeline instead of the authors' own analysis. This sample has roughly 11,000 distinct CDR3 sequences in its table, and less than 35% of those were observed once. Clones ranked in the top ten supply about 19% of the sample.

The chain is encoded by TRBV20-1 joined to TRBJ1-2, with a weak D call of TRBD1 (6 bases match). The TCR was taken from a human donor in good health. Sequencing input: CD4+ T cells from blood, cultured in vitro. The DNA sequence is TGCAGTGCCCGTCCGGGGGCCTCCTATGGCTACACCTTC. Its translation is CSARPGASYGYTF.